This passage covers 4 T cell receptor beta chains from one sample sequenced in a study of blood T cell repertoires in COVID-19. Profiling relied on immunoSEQ multiplex PCR, and the TCRdb table lists in-frame clones only, not all of them. The sample lists about 88,000 clones, over 75% occurring once. What was sequenced was peripheral blood. The receptors stem from an elderly woman with acute or convalescent COVID-19.

V is TRBV10-3 and J is TRBJ2-5; D remains unclear. The V gene's germline CDR1 is ENHRY and CDR2 SYGVKD. Trimming removed 3 bases at V and 4 bases at J, with 6 bases between. This CDR3 has 12 amino acids. Written as DNA, the CDR3 is TGTGCCATCAGTGAACCGGGAGAGACCCAGTACTTC. It specifies CAISEPGETQYF.

The chain has TRBV6-2 or TRBV6-3 and TRBJ2-1, with TRBD2 identical over 7 bases. The germline V gene has CDR1 MNHEY and CDR2 SVGEGT. The length of the CDR3 is 15 residues. J lost 4 bases, V lost 5 bases, and 8 bases had no gene match. This chain's CDR3 is CASSAGPSGYNEQFF. CDR3 sequence (DNA): TGTGCCAGCAGTGCTGGGCCTAGCGGATACAATGAGCAGTTCTTC.

The rearrangement uses TRBV5-4 and TRBJ2-1; 10 bases align to TRBD2. The V and J ends lost 2 bases and 3 bases, in that order; junction bases with no gene match: 8. CDR1 and CDR2 (germline): SGHNT, YYREEE (reference sequence). The CDR3 length is 17 residues. The CDR3 region is CASSFPILAGDYNEQFF. The CDR3 region has the DNA TGTGCCAGCAGCTTTCCTATCCTAGCGGGGGACTACAATGAGCAGTTCTTC. Filled out from reference TRBV5-4 and TRBJ2-1, the complete variable domain reads ETGVTQSPTHLIKTRGQQVTLRCSSQSGHNTVSWYQQALGQGPQFIFQYYREEENGRGNFPPRFSGLQFPNYSSELNVNALELDDSALYLCASSFPILAGDYNEQFFGPGTRLTVL.

The chain links TRBV7-8 to TRBJ2-7, with 7 bases fitting TRBD1. V lost 4 bases to trimming and J lost 3 bases; unmatched junction nucleotides: 6. CDR1 SGHVS and CDR2 FQNEAQ come from the germline V gene. The CDR3 length is 14 residues. This CDR3 reads CASSSTGILYEQYF. CDR3 nucleotides: TGTGCCAGCAGCTCGACAGGGATACTCTACGAGCAGTACTTC. The whole variable domain, remainder taken from reference TRBV7-8 and TRBJ2-7, is GAGVSQSPRYKVAKRGQDVALRCDPISGHVSLFWYQQALGQGPEFLTYFQNEAQLDKSGLPSDRFFAERPEGSVSTLKIQRTQQEDSAVYLCASSSTGILYEQYFGPGTRLTVT.